Listed below are T cell receptor beta chains from one sample, sequenced in a study of identifying expanded T cells in peripheral blood. Clones were sequenced by immunoSEQ multiplex PCR, and TCRdb holds only the in-frame ones, with some missing. The profile covers tens of thousands of clones, with approximately 88% appearing a single time and approximately 5.4% taken by the ten largest. Sequenced material: blood. These receptors came from a person aged 18 to 75 in good health. Both conserved end residues are trimmed from each CDR3.

CDR3: ASGLGSFNQPQH; length: 12; J: TRBJ1-5; V: TRBV12-5
CDR3: ASSGRYMAGYNEQF; length: 14; J: TRBJ2-1; V: TRBV5-5
CDR3: ASGRGINQPQH; length: 11; J: TRBJ1-5; V: TRBV19
CDR3: AWSRDRGHSPLH; length: 12; J: TRBJ1-6; V: TRBV30
CDR3: ASSRDSYEQY; length: 10; J: TRBJ2-7; V: TRBV14
CDR3: ASSPAAGQHTEAF; length: 13; J: TRBJ1-1; V: TRBV18
CDR3: ASSSLWGQGANTGELF; length: 16; J: TRBJ2-2; V: TRBV5-6
CDR3: AISDELNQPQH; length: 11; J: TRBJ1-5; V: TRBV10-3
CDR3: ASSIVPSRDTQY; length: 12; J: TRBJ2-3; V: TRBV19
CDR3: ASSLEASGMREQY; length: 13; J: TRBJ2-7; V: TRBV7-3
CDR3: ASSYRRQGNEQF; length: 12; J: TRBJ2-1; V: TRBV11-3
CDR3: AGRVDEGELF; length: 10; J: TRBJ2-2; V: TRBV2
CDR3: ASSLESWGRKF; length: 11; J: TRBJ2-1; V: TRBV7-9
CDR3: ASSIEKGFTEAF; length: 12; J: TRBJ1-1; V: TRBV19
CDR3: ASSPQVQGGMNTEAF; length: 15; J: TRBJ1-1; V: TRBV18
CDR3: ASSLNGGQASHYGYT; length: 15; J: TRBJ1-2; V: TRBV7-3
CDR3: ASSMREKLF; length: 9; J: TRBJ1-4; V: TRBV19
CDR3: SAAATGTKQETQY; length: 13; J: TRBJ2-5; V: TRBV29-1
CDR3: ASSLKAGVETQY; length: 12; J: TRBJ2-5; V: TRBV5-4
CDR3: ASRQGGDTGELF; length: 12; J: TRBJ2-2; V: TRBV6-6
CDR3: ASSPGGTEQPQH; length: 12; J: TRBJ1-5; V: TRBV5-1
CDR3: ASRAPGMGYGYT; length: 12; J: TRBJ1-2; V: TRBV12-5
CDR3: ASSLQGQGDTEAF; length: 13; J: TRBJ1-1; V: TRBV5-1
CDR3: ASSIGSPRVYGYT; length: 13; J: TRBJ1-2; V: TRBV19
CDR3: ASSLGIGRTEAF; length: 12; J: TRBJ1-1; V: TRBV28
CDR3: ASSPWWGGWVNTEAF; length: 15; J: TRBJ1-1; V: TRBV27